This T cell receptor beta chain appears in the sequencing data of a study of shared clonotypes between healthy human individuals. Assay execution proceeded at the deep level. Profiling relied on immunoSEQ multiplex PCR, and the TCRdb table lists in-frame clones only, not all of them. The sample has under 2,000,000 clones, just under 95% seen once; the top ten hold around 1%. The naive CD8 subset, CD45RO-negative cells positively selected for CCR7, excluded terminally differentiated effector memory CD45RA+ cells. CDR1 and CDR2 (germline): MNHNY, SVGAGI (reference sequence). Trimming cost V 4 bases and J 5 bases, with 6 bases left between them. The CDR3 extends over 12 amino acids.

V usage is TRBV6-6 and J usage is TRBJ2-4; D unresolved. This TCR was sampled from a man aged 18-30 years in good health. The sample comprised naive CD8+ T cells sorted from blood. The CDR3, as DNA: TGTGCCAGCAGTTCGGACGAAAACATTCAGTACTTC. Its protein is CASSSDENIQYF.